The entry below gives a single T cell receptor beta chain sequence along with its context. Its antigen is unknown. Mismatch with germline at one junction end may stem from a read error. Primed by a sample-barcoded 5' primer and a J-beta primer mix, a second PCR proceeded for 7 to 11 cycles. The authors tagged each cDNA molecule using a template-switch adaptor with 12 random nucleotides. Each CDR3 protein gets one entry after TCRdb re-called the 5' RACE reads with MiXCR. The table shows roughly 800,000 distinct CDR3 sequences, with over 45% occurring only once. There are 11 residues in the CDR3. The V gene's germline CDR1 is SNHLY and CDR2 FYNNEI. These data come from a study of blood T cells in healthy people across ages. Study conclusions and caveats: Investigators treated diversity estimates from one million T cells as underestimates.

Peripheral blood was drawn, approximately 9.7 milliliters per donor. Source material: blood. This TCR came from a man aged 25-45 years in good health. The chain has TRBV2 and TRBJ2-5; D ambiguous. CDR3 nucleotide sequence: TGTGCCAGCAGTGAACAAGTGACCCAGTACTTC. Encoded protein: CASSEQVTQYF.